Listed below are T cell receptor beta chains from one sample, sequenced in a study of T cell responses to AZD1222 COVID-19 vaccine. Repertoires were generated with immunoSEQ multiplex PCR, while TCRdb's copy carries only in-frame clones and drops some. This sample carries about 100,000 clones, 70% to 90% of them seen once, and the ten largest clones take 2% to 2.5%. The sample here was peripheral blood, taken 28 days after the second AZD1222 dose. Receptor source: an adult who received the AZD1222 COVID-19 vaccine. The CDR3 runs from the conserved cysteine through the conserved F or W. The D gene is left open where the match is weak. Size is stated for part of the rows, as once, few or many counts, or as a class when the clone is expanded.

d_call: TRBD1
clone_size: .
j_call: TRBJ2-5
v_call: TRBV4-1
cdr3_length: 14
cdr3_aa: CASSQRGQEETQYF
cdr3_nt: TGCGCCAGCAGCCAGAGGGGACAGGAAGAGACCCAGTACTTC

d_call: .
clone_size: .
j_call: TRBJ1-1
v_call: TRBV30
cdr3_length: 14
cdr3_aa: CAWSRGGVYTEAFF
cdr3_nt: TGTGCCTGGAGTAGGGGTGGTGTGTACACTGAAGCTTTCTTT

d_call: .
clone_size: .
j_call: TRBJ2-7
v_call: TRBV5-1
cdr3_length: 14
cdr3_aa: CASSPGTQSYEQYF
cdr3_nt: TGCGCCAGCAGCCCCGGGACGCAGAGCTACGAGCAGTACTTC

d_call: TRBD1
clone_size: .
j_call: TRBJ2-7
v_call: TRBV10-3
cdr3_length: 13
cdr3_aa: CAISATGGYEQYF
cdr3_nt: TGTGCCATCAGTGCGACAGGGGGCTACGAGCAGTACTTC

d_call: .
clone_size: .
j_call: TRBJ2-5
v_call: TRBV7-9
cdr3_length: 15
cdr3_aa: CASSLSQGNQETQYF
cdr3_nt: TGTGCCAGCAGCTTAAGCCAGGGGAACCAAGAGACCCAGTACTTC

d_call: TRBD1
clone_size: .
j_call: TRBJ2-1
v_call: TRBV30
cdr3_length: 17
cdr3_aa: CAGRDRRSRSSYNEQFF
cdr3_nt: TGTGCCGGCCGGGACAGGCGTTCAAGGAGCTCCTACAATGAGCAGTTCTTC

d_call: TRBD1
clone_size: .
j_call: TRBJ1-4
v_call: TRBV30
cdr3_length: 17
cdr3_aa: CVWERNGDRRSNEKLFF
cdr3_nt: TGTGTCTGGGAGAGGAATGGGGACAGGAGATCTAATGAAAAACTGTTTTTT

d_call: .
clone_size: .
j_call: TRBJ2-3
v_call: TRBV7-6
cdr3_length: 16
cdr3_aa: CASSLGAGSRADTQYF
cdr3_nt: TGTGCCAGCAGCTTAGGTGCGGGATCACGGGCAGATACGCAGTATTTT

d_call: TRBD1
clone_size: .
j_call: TRBJ2-5
v_call: TRBV4-2
cdr3_length: 16
cdr3_aa: CASSQETGTAQETQYF
cdr3_nt: TGTGCCAGCAGCCAAGAGACTGGGACAGCCCAAGAGACCCAGTACTTC

d_call: .
clone_size: .
j_call: TRBJ2-5
v_call: TRBV19
cdr3_length: 14
cdr3_aa: CASSIVGPGETQYF
cdr3_nt: TGTGCCAGTAGTATTGTCGGGCCTGGGGAGACCCAGTACTTC

d_call: .
clone_size: .
j_call: TRBJ2-7
v_call: TRBV9
cdr3_length: 12
cdr3_aa: CASSVSEGEQYF
cdr3_nt: TGTGCCAGCAGCGTATCAGAGGGCGAGCAGTACTTC

d_call: .
clone_size: medium-sized
j_call: TRBJ1-1
v_call: TRBV19
cdr3_length: 13
cdr3_aa: CASAPRGYTEAFF
cdr3_nt: TGTGCCAGTGCGCCAAGGGGTTACACTGAAGCTTTCTTT

d_call: .
clone_size: .
j_call: TRBJ2-7
v_call: TRBV18
cdr3_length: 13
cdr3_aa: CASSPIGPYEQYF
cdr3_nt: TGTGCCAGCTCACCAATTGGACCCTACGAGCAGTACTTC

d_call: TRBD1
clone_size: few
j_call: TRBJ2-1
v_call: TRBV11-3
cdr3_length: 13
cdr3_aa: CASSLDRENEQFF
cdr3_nt: TGTGCCAGCAGCCTCGACAGGGAGAATGAGCAGTTCTTC

d_call: TRBD2
clone_size: .
j_call: TRBJ2-7
v_call: TRBV28
cdr3_length: 15
cdr3_aa: CASSKLAGGFYEQYF
cdr3_nt: TGTGCCAGCAGTAAACTAGCGGGAGGGTTTTACGAGCAGTACTTC

d_call: .
clone_size: .
j_call: TRBJ2-7
v_call: TRBV5-6
cdr3_length: 18
cdr3_aa: CASSLVPGVSINSYEQYF
cdr3_nt: TGTGCCAGCAGCTTGGTGCCGGGAGTTAGCATTAATTCCTACGAGCAGTACTTC

d_call: TRBD2
clone_size: .
j_call: TRBJ2-7
v_call: TRBV18
cdr3_length: 15
cdr3_aa: CASSASGLANYEQYF
cdr3_nt: TGTGCCAGCTCTGCATCGGGACTAGCTAACTACGAGCAGTACTTC

d_call: TRBD1
clone_size: once
j_call: TRBJ1-5
v_call: TRBV28
cdr3_length: 15
cdr3_aa: CASSGQVVSNQPQHF
cdr3_nt: TGTGCCAGCAGTGGACAGGTAGTTAGCAATCAGCCCCAGCATTTT

d_call: .
clone_size: .
j_call: TRBJ1-2
v_call: TRBV12-3/TRBV12-4
cdr3_length: 13
cdr3_aa: CASSFVGPGGYTF
cdr3_nt: TGTGCCAGCAGTTTTGTGGGTCCTGGCGGCTACACCTTC

d_call: .
clone_size: .
j_call: TRBJ2-7
v_call: TRBV4-3
cdr3_length: 15
cdr3_aa: CASSQDGGPSYEQYF
cdr3_nt: TGCGCCAGCAGCCAAGACGGAGGCCCCTCCTACGAGCAGTACTTC

d_call: .
clone_size: .
j_call: TRBJ1-5
v_call: TRBV28
cdr3_length: 14
cdr3_aa: CASSLSRLNQPQHF
cdr3_nt: TGTGCCAGCAGTTTATCACGCCTCAATCAGCCCCAGCATTTT

d_call: TRBD2
clone_size: few
j_call: TRBJ2-7
v_call: TRBV19
cdr3_length: 14
cdr3_aa: CASSIPAGGRTQYF
cdr3_nt: TGTGCCAGTAGTATACCAGCGGGAGGGCGCACGCAGTACTTC

d_call: .
clone_size: .
j_call: TRBJ2-5
v_call: TRBV5-1
cdr3_length: 14
cdr3_aa: CASSLSKGEETQYF
cdr3_nt: TGCGCCAGCAGCTTGAGTAAGGGAGAAGAGACCCAGTACTTC